This paragraph covers one TCR beta chain sequence. No antigen is known for it. Clones were sequenced by immunoSEQ multiplex PCR, and TCRdb holds only the in-frame ones, with some missing. The table lists about 390,000 clones, 92% of them singletons, with under 2% in the top ten. V trimming: 3 bases; J trimming: 3 bases; junction bases outside the gene matches: 6. Germline CDR1 MNHNS, CDR2 SASEGT. The CDR3 contains 16 residues. The sample is drawn from a study of Ad26.COV2.S vaccination and SARS-CoV-2 variants. The wider study: Into the muscle, Ad26.COV2.S was dosed once or twice, 56 days apart.

Treatment specified: roughly 20 received Ad26.COV2.S at low or high dose, single or two shots; about 5 received placebo; per-sample allocation not given. Day 63 following the first vaccine or placebo injection was when the samples were taken. Findings of the study overall: TCR breadth and depth analyses may have underestimated total T cell responses. The breadth of spike-specific CD8+ and CD4+ T cell responses after vaccination was reportedly substantial.

The receptor's source is a person aged 18-65 years who received the Ad26.COV2.S COVID-19 vaccine or a placebo. Sequencing was performed on peripheral blood, taken in a trial of Ad26.COV2.S vaccine versus placebo. The chain uses TRBV6-1 and TRBJ1-5; 9 bases agree with TRBD1. In DNA, the CDR3 is TGTGCCAGCAGTGACATACAGGGGGCTTTCAATCAGCCCCAGCATTTT. Its translation: CASSDIQGAFNQPQHF.